The 5 T cell receptor beta chains reported below all come from one sample, sequenced in a study of cytomegalovirus exposure and HLA in healthy donors. Use of 60 Vbeta and 13 Jbeta primers characterized the PCR. This table comes from immunoSEQ multiplex PCR, and its TCRdb copy is limited to in-frame clones, with some not included. This sample has roughly 58,000 clones; roughly four fifths occur once, and the top ten carry 1.5% to 2%. Sequences were obtained from PBMCs. The receptors shown here come from a human donor in good health.

The V gene is TRBV7-2, the J gene TRBJ2-5; 8 bases fit TRBD2. V lost 4 bases, J lost 4 bases, and 11 bases stayed unmatched. The CDR3 totals 16 residues. Germline CDR1 and CDR2: SGHTA and FQGNSA. CDR3 in DNA: TGTGCCAGCAGCTCCAGGCCGGGAGGGACGGGAGAGACCCAGTACTTC. Its protein is CASSSRPGGTGETQYF.

The genes are TRBV5-1 and TRBJ2-2, with TRBD1 as a possible D gene (6 bases). CDR1 SGHRS and CDR2 YFSETQ come from the germline V gene. The CDR3 totals 16 residues. V was clipped by 1 base and J by 0 bases, with 10 bases between them. CDR3 DNA: TGCGCCAGCAGCTTGACCCGACAGGCGAACACCGGGGAGCTGTTTTTT. Protein product: CASSLTRQANTGELFF.

CDR3 nucleotide sequence: TGTGCCAGCACGCCCGGACAGGGGGCTTCCTCTGGGGCCAACGTCCTGACTTTC. Translation: CASTPGQGASSGANVLTF. The chain combines TRBV25-1 with TRBJ2-6, with TRBD1 matching 11 bases. Looked up from germline, CDR1 is MGHDK and CDR2 is SYGVNS. V was clipped by 7 bases and J by 0 bases; unmatched bases: 8. The CDR3 has 18 amino acids. The variable domain in full, completed from reference TRBV25-1 and TRBJ2-6, reads EADIYQTPRYLVIGTGKKITLECSQTMGHDKMYWYQQDPGMELHLIHYSYGVNSTEKGDLSSESTVSRIRTEHFPLTLESARPSHTSQYLCASTPGQGASSGANVLTFGAGSRLTVL.

The chain combines TRBV27 with TRBJ1-1; maybe TRBD1 (5 bases). CDR3 length equals 16 residues. Per the germline V gene, CDR1 is MNHEY and CDR2 is SMNVEV (reference sequence). Trimming stripped 1 base from V and 0 bases from J, with 12 bases between. CDR3 DNA: TGTGCCAGCAGTTTATGGGGGGGTCTTATGAACACTGAAGCTTTCTTT. Residues: CASSLWGGLMNTEAFF.

On this clone itself: The conserved phenylalanine or tryptophan is not found at the CDR3 terminus, so this likely reflects a read error. The chain links TRBV29-1 to TRBJ2-7, with 7 bases that match TRBD1. Germline values: CDR1 SQVTM, CDR2 ANQGSEA. V was pared by 4 bases and J by 2 bases, with 5 bases of the junction left unmatched. The CDR3 is 13 residues long. CDR3 in amino acids: CSVGRDRTYEQYL. CDR3 nucleotides: TGCAGCGTTGGCCGGGACAGAACCTACGAGCAGTACCTC.